This T cell receptor beta chain originates from a study of T cell responses to AZD1222 COVID-19 vaccine. J lost 2 bases, V lost 3 bases, and 7 bases had no gene match. There are 16 residues in the CDR3. The germline V gene has CDR1 DFQATT and CDR2 SNEGSKA (reference sequence). Sequenced by immunoSEQ multiplex PCR; TCRdb stores in-frame clones only, minus some. There are over 100,000 clones in the sample; around nine tenths occur only once, and 3.3% lies in the top ten. The receptor comes from an adult who received the MenACWY meningococcal vaccine as a control. Source: peripheral blood, taken 28 days after the second dose of the MenACWY control vaccine. The chain links TRBV20-1 to TRBJ2-2, with TRBD1 matching over 9 bases. The CDR3 DNA is TGCAGTGCTAGTGGGACAGGGTCGGAAAACACCGGGGAGCTGTTTTTT. It yields the protein CSASGTGSENTGELFF.